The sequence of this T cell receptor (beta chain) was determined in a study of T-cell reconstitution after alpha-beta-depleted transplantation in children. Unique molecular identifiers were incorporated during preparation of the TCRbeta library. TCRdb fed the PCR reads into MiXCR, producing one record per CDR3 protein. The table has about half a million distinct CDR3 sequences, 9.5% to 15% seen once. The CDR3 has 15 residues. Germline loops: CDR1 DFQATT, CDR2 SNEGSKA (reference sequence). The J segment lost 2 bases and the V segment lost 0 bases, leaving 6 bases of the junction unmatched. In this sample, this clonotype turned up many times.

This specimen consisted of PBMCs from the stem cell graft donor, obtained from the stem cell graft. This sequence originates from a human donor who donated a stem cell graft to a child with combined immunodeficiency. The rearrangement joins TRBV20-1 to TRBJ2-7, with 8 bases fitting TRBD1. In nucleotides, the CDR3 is TGCAGTGCTAGAGATTACGGACAGGGACCCTACGAGCAGTACTTC. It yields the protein CSARDYGQGPYEQYF.